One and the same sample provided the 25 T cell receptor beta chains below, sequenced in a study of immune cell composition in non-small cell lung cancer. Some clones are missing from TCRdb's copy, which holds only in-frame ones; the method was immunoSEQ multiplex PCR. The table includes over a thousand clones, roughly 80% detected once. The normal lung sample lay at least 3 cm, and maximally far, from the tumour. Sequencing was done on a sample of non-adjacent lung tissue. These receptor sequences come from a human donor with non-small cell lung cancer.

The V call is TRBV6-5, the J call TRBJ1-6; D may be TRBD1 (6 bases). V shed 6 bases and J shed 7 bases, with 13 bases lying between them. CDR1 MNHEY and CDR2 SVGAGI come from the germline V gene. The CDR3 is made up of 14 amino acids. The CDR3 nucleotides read TGTGCCAGCAGACCGGGACAATCCAATTCACCCCTCCACTTT. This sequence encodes CASRPGQSNSPLHF.

CDR3 residues: CASSEGTRGTQPQHF. In DNA, the CDR3 is TGTGCCAGCAGTGAAGGGACCAGGGGGACTCAGCCCCAGCATTTT. The chain carries TRBV6-1 and TRBJ1-5, with 7 bases identical to TRBD1. CDR3 length: 15 amino acids. Per the germline V gene, CDR1 is MNHNS and CDR2 is SASEGT. Trimming took 1 base from V and 6 from J; bases not matched to a gene: 6.

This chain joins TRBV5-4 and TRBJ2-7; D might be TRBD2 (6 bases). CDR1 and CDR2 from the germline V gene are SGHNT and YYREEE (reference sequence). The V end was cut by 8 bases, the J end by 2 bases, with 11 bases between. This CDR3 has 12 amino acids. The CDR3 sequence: CASRGFPYEQYF. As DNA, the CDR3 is TGTGCCAGTCGGGGGTTCCCCTACGAGCAGTACTTC.

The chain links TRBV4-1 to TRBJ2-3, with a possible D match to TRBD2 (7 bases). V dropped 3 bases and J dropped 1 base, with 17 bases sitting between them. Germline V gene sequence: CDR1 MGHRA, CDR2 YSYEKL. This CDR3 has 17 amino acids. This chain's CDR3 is CASSQLMGGAGTDTQYF. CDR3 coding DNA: TGCGCCAGCAGCCAGTTGATGGGGGGGGCCGGCACAGATACGCAGTATTTT.

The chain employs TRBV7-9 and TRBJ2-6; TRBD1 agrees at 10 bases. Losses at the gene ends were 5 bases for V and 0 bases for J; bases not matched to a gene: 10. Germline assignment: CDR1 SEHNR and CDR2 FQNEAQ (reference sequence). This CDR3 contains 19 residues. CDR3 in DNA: TGTGCCAGCAGCGCTAGACGACAGGGGGCGGACTCTGGGGCCAACGTCCTGACTTTC. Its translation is CASSARRQGADSGANVLTF.

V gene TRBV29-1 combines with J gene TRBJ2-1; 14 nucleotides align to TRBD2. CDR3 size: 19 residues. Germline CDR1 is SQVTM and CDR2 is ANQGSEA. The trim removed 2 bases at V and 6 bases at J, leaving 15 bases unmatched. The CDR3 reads CSVELGRLAGGPFFNEQFF. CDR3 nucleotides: TGCAGCGTTGAATTGGGTCGACTAGCGGGAGGGCCGTTCTTCAATGAGCAGTTCTTC.

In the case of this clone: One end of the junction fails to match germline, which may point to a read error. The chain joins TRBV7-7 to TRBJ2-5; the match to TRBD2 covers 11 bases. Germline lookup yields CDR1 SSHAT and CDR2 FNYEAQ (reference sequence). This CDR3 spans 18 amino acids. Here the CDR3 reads CASSHLGTSGGGQETQYF. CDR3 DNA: TGTGCTAGCAGCCACCTCGGGACTAGCGGAGGGGGTCAAGAGACCCAGTACTTC. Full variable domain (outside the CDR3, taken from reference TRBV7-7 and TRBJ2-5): GAGVSQSPRYKVTKRGQDVTLRCDPISSHATLYWYQQALGQGPEFLTYFNYEAQPDKSGLPSDRFSAERPEGSISTLTIQRTEQRDSAMYRCASSHLGTSGGGQETQYFGPGTRLLVL.

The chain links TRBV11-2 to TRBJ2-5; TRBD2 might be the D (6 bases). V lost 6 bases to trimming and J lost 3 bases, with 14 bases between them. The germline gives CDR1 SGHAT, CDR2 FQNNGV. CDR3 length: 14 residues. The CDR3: CASSPTRTEETQYF. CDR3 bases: TGTGCCAGCAGTCCGACTAGAACGGAAGAGACCCAGTACTTC.

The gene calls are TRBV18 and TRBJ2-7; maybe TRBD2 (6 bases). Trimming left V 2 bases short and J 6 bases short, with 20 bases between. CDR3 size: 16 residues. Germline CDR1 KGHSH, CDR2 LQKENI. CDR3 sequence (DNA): TGTGCCAGCTCACCAGCAGCCCCCGGAGGGTCGGTCGAGCAGTACTTC. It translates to CASSPAAPGGSVEQYF.

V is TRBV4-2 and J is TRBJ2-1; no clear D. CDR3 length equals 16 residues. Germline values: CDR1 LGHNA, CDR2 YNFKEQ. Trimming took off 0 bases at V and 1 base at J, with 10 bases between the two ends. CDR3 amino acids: CASSQDAATSYNEQFF. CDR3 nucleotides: TGTGCCAGCAGCCAAGACGCGGCGACTTCCTACAATGAGCAGTTCTTC.

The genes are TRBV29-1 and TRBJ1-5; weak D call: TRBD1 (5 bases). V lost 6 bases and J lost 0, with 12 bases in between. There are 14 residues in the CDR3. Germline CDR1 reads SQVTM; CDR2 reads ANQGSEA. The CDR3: CSVSQGYSNQPQHF. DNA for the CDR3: TGCAGCGTGAGTCAGGGATATAGCAATCAGCCCCAGCATTTT.

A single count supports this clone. This chain's CDR3 is CASRINEQGHEQYF. The CDR3 region has the DNA TGTGCCAGCAGGATAAACGAGCAGGGTCACGAGCAGTACTTC. The chain recombines TRBV6-7 with TRBJ2-7; perhaps TRBD1 as D (5 bases). TRBV6-7 is an ORF, and what it does is uncertain. Trimming removed 6 bases from V and 5 bases from J, with 17 bases in between. CDR3 length: 14 residues.

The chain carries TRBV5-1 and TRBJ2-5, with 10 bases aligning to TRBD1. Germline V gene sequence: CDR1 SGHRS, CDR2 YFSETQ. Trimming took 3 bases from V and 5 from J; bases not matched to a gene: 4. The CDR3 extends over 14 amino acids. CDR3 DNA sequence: TGCGCCAGCAGCTGGGGACAGGGGATGGAGACCCAGTACTTC. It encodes CASSWGQGMETQYF.

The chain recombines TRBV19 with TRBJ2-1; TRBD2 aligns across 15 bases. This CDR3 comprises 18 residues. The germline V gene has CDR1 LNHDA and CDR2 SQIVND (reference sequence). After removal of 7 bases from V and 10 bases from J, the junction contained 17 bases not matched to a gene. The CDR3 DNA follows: TGTGCCAGTAATAGGGGACTAGCGGGGGGCCGTCCCCTAGACGAGCAGTTCTTC. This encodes CASNRGLAGGRPLDEQFF.

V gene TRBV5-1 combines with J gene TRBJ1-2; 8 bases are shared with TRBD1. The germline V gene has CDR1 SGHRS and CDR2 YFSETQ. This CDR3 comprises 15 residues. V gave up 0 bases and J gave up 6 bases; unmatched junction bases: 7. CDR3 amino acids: CASSLAAGGGNGYTF. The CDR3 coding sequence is TGCGCCAGCAGCTTGGCGGCAGGGGGCGGGAATGGCTACACCTTC.

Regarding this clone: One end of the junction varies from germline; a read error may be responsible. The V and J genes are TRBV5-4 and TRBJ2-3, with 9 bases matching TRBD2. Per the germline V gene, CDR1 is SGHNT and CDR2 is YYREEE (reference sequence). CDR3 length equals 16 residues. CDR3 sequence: CASSQSSGTLTDTQYF. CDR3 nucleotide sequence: TGCGCCAGCAGCCAGTCTAGCGGGACGTTGACAGATACGCAGTATTTT.

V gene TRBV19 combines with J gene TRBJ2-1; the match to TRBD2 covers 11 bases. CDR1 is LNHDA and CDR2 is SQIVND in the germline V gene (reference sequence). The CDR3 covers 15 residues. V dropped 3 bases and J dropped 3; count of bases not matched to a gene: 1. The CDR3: CASSMTSGDYNEQFF. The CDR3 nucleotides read TGTGCCAGTAGTATGACTAGCGGGGACTACAATGAGCAGTTCTTC.

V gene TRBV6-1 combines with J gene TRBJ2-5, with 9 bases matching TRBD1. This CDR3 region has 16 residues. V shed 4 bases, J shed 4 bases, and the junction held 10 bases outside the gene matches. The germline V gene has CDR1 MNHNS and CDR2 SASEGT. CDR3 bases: TGTGCCAGCAGTGGTGGGAAACAGGGGGCTCGAGAGACCCAGTACTTC. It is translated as CASSGGKQGARETQYF.

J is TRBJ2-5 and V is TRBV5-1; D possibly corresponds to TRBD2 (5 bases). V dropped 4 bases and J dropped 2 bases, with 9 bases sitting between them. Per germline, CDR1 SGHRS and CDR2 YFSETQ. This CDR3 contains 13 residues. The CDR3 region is CASSRDQQETQYF. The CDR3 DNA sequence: TGCGCCAGCAGCCGGGATCAGCAAGAGACCCAGTACTTC.

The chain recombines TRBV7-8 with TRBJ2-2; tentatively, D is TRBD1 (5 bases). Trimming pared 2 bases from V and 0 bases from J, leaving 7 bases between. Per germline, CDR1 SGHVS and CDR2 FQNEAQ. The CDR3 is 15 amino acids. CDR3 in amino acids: CASSLQGPNTGELFF. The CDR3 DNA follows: TGTGCCAGCAGCTTACAGGGTCCGAACACCGGGGAGCTGTTTTTT.

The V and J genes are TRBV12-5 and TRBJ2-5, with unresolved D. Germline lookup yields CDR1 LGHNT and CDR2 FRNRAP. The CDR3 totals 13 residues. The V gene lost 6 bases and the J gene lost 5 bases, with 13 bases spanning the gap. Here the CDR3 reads CASGVNLRETQYF. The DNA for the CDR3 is TGTGCTAGTGGGGTGAATCTCAGGGAGACCCAGTACTTC.

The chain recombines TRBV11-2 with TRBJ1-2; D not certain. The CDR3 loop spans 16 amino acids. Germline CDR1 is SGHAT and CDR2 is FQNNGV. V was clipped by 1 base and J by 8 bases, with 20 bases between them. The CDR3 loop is CASSLGFGLGLRGYTF. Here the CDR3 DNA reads TGTGCCAGCAGCTTAGGATTTGGCCTTGGGTTGCGGGGCTACACCTTC. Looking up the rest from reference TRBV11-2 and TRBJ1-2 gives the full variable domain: EAGVAQSPRYKIIEKRQSVAFWCNPISGHATLYWYQQILGQGPKLLIQFQNNGVVDDSQLPKDRFSAERLKGVDSTLKIQPAKLEDSAVYLCASSLGFGLGLRGYTFGSGTRLTVV.

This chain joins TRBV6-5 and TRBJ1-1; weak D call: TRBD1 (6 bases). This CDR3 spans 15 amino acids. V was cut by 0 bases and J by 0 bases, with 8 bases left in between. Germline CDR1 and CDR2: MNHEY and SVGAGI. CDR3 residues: CASSYSGTLNTEAFF. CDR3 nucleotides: TGTGCCAGCAGTTACTCCGGGACATTGAACACTGAAGCTTTCTTT.

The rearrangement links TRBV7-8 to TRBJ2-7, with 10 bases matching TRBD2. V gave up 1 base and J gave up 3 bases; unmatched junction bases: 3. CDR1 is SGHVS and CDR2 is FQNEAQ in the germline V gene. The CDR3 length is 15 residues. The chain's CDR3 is CASSLGGLAVYEQYF. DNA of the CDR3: TGTGCCAGCAGCTTAGGTGGACTAGCGGTCTACGAGCAGTACTTC.

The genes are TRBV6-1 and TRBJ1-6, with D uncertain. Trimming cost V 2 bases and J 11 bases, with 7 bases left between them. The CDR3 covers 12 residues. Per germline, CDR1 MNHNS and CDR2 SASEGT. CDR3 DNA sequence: TGTGCCAGCAGTGAACGGGATACACCCCTCCACTTT. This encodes CASSERDTPLHF.